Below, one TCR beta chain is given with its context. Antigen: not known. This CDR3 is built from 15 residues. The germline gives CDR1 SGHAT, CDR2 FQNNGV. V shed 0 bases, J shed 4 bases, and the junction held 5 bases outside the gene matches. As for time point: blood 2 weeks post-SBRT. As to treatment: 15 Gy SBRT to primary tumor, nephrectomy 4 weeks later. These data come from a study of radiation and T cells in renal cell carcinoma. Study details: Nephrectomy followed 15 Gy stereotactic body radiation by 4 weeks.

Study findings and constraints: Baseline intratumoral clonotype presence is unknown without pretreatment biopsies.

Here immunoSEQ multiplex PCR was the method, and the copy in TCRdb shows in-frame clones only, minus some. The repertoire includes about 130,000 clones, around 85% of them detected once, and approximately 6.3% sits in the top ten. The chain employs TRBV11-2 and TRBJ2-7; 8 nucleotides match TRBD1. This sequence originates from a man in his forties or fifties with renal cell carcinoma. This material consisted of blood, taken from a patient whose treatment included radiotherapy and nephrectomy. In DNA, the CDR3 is TGTGCCAGCAGCTTAGACACAGGGGGTTGGTACGAGCAGTACTTC. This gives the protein CASSLDTGGWYEQYF.